The 6 T cell receptor beta chains below come from one sample, sequenced in a study of T cell responses to AZD1222 COVID-19 vaccine. Profiling relied on immunoSEQ multiplex PCR, and the TCRdb table lists in-frame clones only, not all of them. The sample lists 98,000 or so clones, 88% occurring once. This specimen consisted of peripheral blood, obtained 28 days after the second AZD1222 dose. These receptor sequences come from an adult who received the AZD1222 COVID-19 vaccine.

This sequence joins TRBV24-1 and TRBJ2-1, with no clear D. The CDR3 contains 16 residues. The V end was cut by 4 bases, the J end by 0 bases, with 12 bases between. Germline V CDR1 and CDR2: KGHDR, SFDVKD. CDR3 coding DNA: TGTGCCACCAGTGACATGACATCGAGCTCCTACAATGAGCAGTTCTTC. Amino acids: CATSDMTSSSYNEQFF.

The chain joins TRBV7-2 to TRBJ1-5; 7 positions match TRBD1. Germline-derived CDR1 and CDR2 are SGHTA and FQGNSA. J lost 0 bases, V lost 5 bases, and 4 bases had no gene match. This CDR3 region has 15 residues. The CDR3 coding sequence is TGTGCCAGCAGCATCACAGGGGATAGCAATCAGCCCCAGCATTTT. It codes for CASSITGDSNQPQHF.

This clone was counted a single time. This chain links TRBV18 with TRBJ1-3, with a tentative D call TRBD1 (6 bases). CDR1 and CDR2 (germline): KGHSH, LQKENI. The CDR3 extends over 14 amino acids. V gave up 2 bases and J gave up 8 bases, with 13 bases separating them. CDR3 nucleotides: TGTGCCAGCTCACCAAAGGGACACGGGGACACCATATATTTT. Translated, it gives CASSPKGHGDTIYF.

This clone was observed a single time. The V and J genes are TRBV6-4 and TRBJ1-5; perhaps TRBD1 as D (5 bases). V gave up 4 bases and J gave up 1 base, with 14 bases separating them. The CDR3 length is 16 residues. The V gene's germline CDR1 is MRHNA and CDR2 SNTAGT. The CDR3 loop reads CASSVRVPWSNQPQHF. In DNA, the CDR3 is TGTGCCAGCAGTGTCAGGGTCCCTTGGAGCAATCAGCCCCAGCATTTT.

V gene TRBV28 combines with J gene TRBJ1-6; D ambiguous. Germline V CDR1 and CDR2: MDHEN, SYDVKM. Deletions cut 5 bases from V and 7 bases from J, with 15 bases between. This CDR3 is built from 15 residues. The CDR3 loop reads CASSPYGGSNSPLHF. The DNA of the CDR3 is TGTGCCAGCAGTCCCTACGGTGGTTCAAATTCACCCCTCCACTTT. The variable domain in full, with the rest retrieved from reference TRBV28 and TRBJ1-6, is DVKVTQSSRYLVKRTGEKVFLECVQDMDHENMFWYRQDPGLGLRLIYFSYDVKMKEKGDIPEGYSVSREKKERFSLILESASTNQTSMYLCASSPYGGSNSPLHFGNGTRLTVT.

This chain connects TRBV5-5 to TRBJ1-2; possibly TRBD1 for D (6 bases). This CDR3 contains 13 residues. The germline CDR1 and CDR2 sequences are SGHKS and YYEKEE (reference sequence). Trimming took 5 bases from V and 5 from J, leaving 13 bases between them. The DNA of the CDR3 is TGTGCCAGCAGTCAACAGGGTGGATATGGCTACACCTTC. Translated, it gives CASSQQGGYGYTF. Full variable domain (rest looked up from reference TRBV5-5 and TRBJ1-2): DAGVTQSPTHLIKTRGQQVTLRCSPISGHKSVSWYQQVLGQGPQFIFQYYEKEERGRGNFPDRFSARQFPNYSSELNVNALLLGDSALYLCASSQQGGYGYTFGSGTRLTVV.